This TCR beta chain was captured by sequencing in a study of T cell responses to AZD1222 COVID-19 vaccine. Study in general: Recipients boosted at about 4 weeks or about 12 weeks are pooled.

Assay used: immunoSEQ multiplex PCR; TCRdb lists only in-frame clones, some missing. This table holds under 150,000 clones, about 93% found once. A note on this clone: The antigen is unknown.

Study observations and caveats: White British donors predominated, females outnumbered males, and clonal diversity was possibly underestimated. Baseline seropositives among AZD1222 recipients totaled only five or six. Within unmutated variant regions lay the reported targets of nearly half of spike-specific TCRs.

The clonotype originates from an adult in good health. This specimen consisted of peripheral blood, obtained on day 0 of AZD1222 vaccination.

The chain's CDR3 is CVNPHFGQYF. Written as DNA, the CDR3 is TGTGTTAACCCCCACTTCGGTCAGTACTTC. The chain uses TRBV21-1 and TRBJ2-7; the DNA was not used to check the table's D call, TRBD2. TRBV21-1 is flagged as a pseudogene. The CDR3 extends over 10 amino acids.